These 15 T cell receptor beta chains came from one sample sequenced in a study of blood T cells in healthy people across ages. A second PCR of roughly 7 to 11 cycles used a sample-barcoded 5' primer and a J-beta primer mix. TCRdb redid the calling of the 5' RACE reads with MiXCR, one entry per CDR3 protein. The sample records over 1,500,000 distinct CDR3 sequences, about 50% being singletons. Sequencing used blood. Every receptor here comes from a woman between 35 and 50 years old in good health.

This chain links TRBV20-1 with TRBJ1-2; D gene uncertain. This CDR3 spans 12 amino acids. Germline CDR1 and CDR2: DFQATT and SNEGSKA (reference sequence). V lost 4 bases, J lost 3 bases, and 9 bases lay in between. CDR3 sequence: CSATGIDYGYTF. The DNA for the CDR3 is TGCAGTGCTACCGGGATAGACTATGGCTACACCTTC.

The J gene is TRBJ1-6, the V gene TRBV20-1; D is perhaps TRBD1 (5 bases). V was cut by 0 bases and J by 1 base, with 10 bases left in between. Germline lookup yields CDR1 DFQATT and CDR2 SNEGSKA (reference sequence). The CDR3 has 16 amino acids. This chain's CDR3 is CSARDPRVSYNSPLHF. CDR3 DNA sequence: TGCAGTGCTAGAGATCCCAGGGTGTCCTATAATTCACCCCTCCACTTT.

V and J are TRBV28 and TRBJ2-7, with D tentatively TRBD2 (6 bases). Germline-derived CDR1 and CDR2 are MDHEN and SYDVKM. CDR3 length equals 16 residues. Trimming removed 6 bases at V and 7 bases at J, with 25 bases between. The chain's CDR3 is CASSSAGTLRLNEQYF. The CDR3, as DNA: TGTGCCAGCAGCTCAGCCGGGACTCTACGCCTCAATGAGCAGTACTTC. Complete variable domain (other parts from reference TRBV28 and TRBJ2-7): DVKVTQSSRYLVKRTGEKVFLECVQDMDHENMFWYRQDPGLGLRLIYFSYDVKMKEKGDIPEGYSVSREKKERFSLILESASTNQTSMYLCASSSAGTLRLNEQYFGPGTRLTVT.

The chain links TRBV28 to TRBJ1-2, with D uncertain. Trimming removed 7 bases at V and 4 bases at J, with 13 bases between. Germline-derived CDR1 and CDR2 are MDHEN and SYDVKM. The CDR3 has 13 residues. CDR3 region: CASTPYVPYGYTF. CDR3 in DNA: TGTGCCAGCACCCCATACGTGCCCTATGGCTACACCTTC.

The chain links TRBV28 to TRBJ1-1; D ambiguous. V lost 6 bases and J lost 2, with 16 bases in between. Germline CDR1 and CDR2: MDHEN and SYDVKM. This CDR3 is 15 amino acids long. This chain's CDR3 is CASSQEGIINTEAFF. The CDR3 DNA sequence: TGTGCCAGCAGCCAAGAGGGCATTATAAACACTGAAGCTTTCTTT.

CDR3 region: CASADQMGSPLHF. For the CDR3, the DNA is TGCGCCAGCGCCGACCAGATGGGTTCACCCCTCCACTTT. V is TRBV5-1 and J is TRBJ1-6; unclear D gene. The CDR3 runs 13 residues. The V and J ends lost 7 bases and 9 bases respectively, with 14 bases between them. Germline loops: CDR1 SGHRS, CDR2 YFSETQ.

The chain combines TRBV12-3 or TRBV12-4 with TRBJ2-1, with D possibly matching TRBD2 (6 bases). Trimming took 7 bases from V and 8 from J, leaving 18 bases between them. The CDR3 has 14 residues. The CDR3 here is CASNLGGGKDEQFF. As DNA, the CDR3 is TGTGCCAGCAACCTCGGGGGTGGGAAGGATGAGCAGTTCTTC.

The chain recombines TRBV7-2 with TRBJ2-7; D may be TRBD2 (6 bases). CDR1 and CDR2 (germline): SGHTA, FQGNSA. The V and J ends lost 2 bases and 7 bases respectively, with 15 bases between them. The CDR3 has 14 residues. The CDR3 loop is CASSLPGLTREQYF. CDR3 DNA: TGTGCCAGCAGCTTACCGGGACTGACGAGGGAGCAGTACTTC.

In this sample, this clonotype turned up a few times. This chain connects TRBV7-2 to TRBJ1-2; weak D call: TRBD1 (5 bases). The CDR3 spans 15 residues. Germline V gene lookup returns CDR1 SGHTA and CDR2 FQGNSA. Trimming cost V 1 base and J 2 bases, with 11 bases left between them. The CDR3 region is CASSLEGQINYGYTF. The CDR3 bases are TGTGCCAGCAGCTTAGAGGGGCAGATCAACTATGGCTACACCTTC.

V usage is TRBV4-1 and J usage is TRBJ1-1; the match to TRBD1 covers 12 bases. This CDR3 spans 14 amino acids. With 6 bases clipped from V and 6 bases from J, the junction kept 5 bases outside the gene matches. CDR1 and CDR2 from the germline V gene are MGHRA and YSYEKL. The CDR3 reads CASREGQGASEAFF. The CDR3 nucleotides are TGCGCCAGCAGAGAGGGACAGGGGGCTTCTGAAGCTTTCTTT.

The chain links TRBV5-1 to TRBJ2-3; the match to TRBD1 covers 7 bases. This CDR3 region has 14 residues. Germline V gene lookup returns CDR1 SGHRS and CDR2 YFSETQ. V lost 4 bases to trimming and J lost 5 bases; unmatched junction nucleotides: 7. The CDR3 loop is CASSAATGVDTQYF. The CDR3 nucleotides read TGCGCCAGCAGCGCGGCTACAGGGGTAGATACGCAGTATTTT.

V is TRBV5-4 and J is TRBJ2-1; 10 bases align to TRBD1. Germline CDR1 is SGHNT and CDR2 is YYREEE (reference sequence). Trimming cost V 5 bases and J 4 bases; bases outside gene matches: 9. This CDR3 spans 16 amino acids. The CDR3 loop reads CASSRKDRGVYNEQFF. The DNA for the CDR3 is TGTGCCAGCAGTCGGAAGGACAGGGGGGTTTACAATGAGCAGTTCTTC. The full variable domain, completed using reference TRBV5-4 and TRBJ2-1, is ETGVTQSPTHLIKTRGQQVTLRCSSQSGHNTVSWYQQALGQGPQFIFQYYREEENGRGNFPPRFSGLQFPNYSSELNVNALELDDSALYLCASSRKDRGVYNEQFFGPGTRLTVL.

The CDR3 DNA reads TGTGCCAGCAGCAGCCAGCGGACAGGGAGCAATCAGCCCCAGCATTTT. It translates to CASSSQRTGSNQPQHF. The chain combines TRBV7-9 with TRBJ1-5; 8 bases match TRBD1. V trimming: 5 bases; J trimming: 1 base; junction bases outside the gene matches: 7. The CDR3 has 16 amino acids. Per the germline V gene, CDR1 is SEHNR and CDR2 is FQNEAQ (reference sequence).

This clonotype has just a few counts. The V gene is TRBV11-2, the J gene TRBJ2-1, with D unresolved. The CDR3 runs to 15 residues. Between the trimmed V and J ends, which lost 5 bases and 4 bases, there was a span of 15 bases. Germline V gives CDR1 SGHAT, CDR2 FQNNGV. CDR3 DNA sequence: TGTGCCAGCAGCCCCGAGCTCCCGGAATACAATGAGCAGTTCTTC. Its protein is CASSPELPEYNEQFF.

This clonotype occurred a few times. The chain carries TRBV6-5 and TRBJ1-2; D is unresolved. Germline loops: CDR1 MNHEY, CDR2 SVGAGI. The V end was cut by 5 bases, the J end by 5 bases, with 12 bases between. The CDR3 sequence is 13 residues long. The CDR3 loop reads CASSQTETYGYTF. For the CDR3, the DNA is TGTGCCAGCAGTCAGACCGAAACATATGGCTACACCTTC.